This TCR beta chain was recovered during a study of a mutant IDH1 vaccine in newly diagnosed glioma (dated by TCRdb to the early 2020s). Concerning the study at large: Patients received eight vaccinations in weeks 1, 3, 5, 7, 11, 15, 19 and 23, corresponding to visits V03 through V10. Of the roughly 31 treated patients, roughly 60% were male and 37.5% were female, and the mean age was 40.4 years. Peripheral blood was drawn at six visits: V03 (baseline), V05, V07, V10, V12 and V13. In the chemotherapy-containing groups, vaccination started alongside temozolomide cycles, whereas in patients who had radiotherapy alone it started 4-6 weeks after radiotherapy. Prior to enrollment, patients had been given standard therapy consisting of radiotherapy alone, temozolomide alone, or radiochemotherapy with temozolomide, with the combination given to most patients. For exploratory analyses, under 30 treated patients had longitudinal TCRB deep sequencing done wherever samples were available.

The sample's time point label is to be understood as: week 11, during vaccination. Each vaccine dose was 300 ug of a 20-mer mutant IDH1 peptide in Montanide, given subcutaneously with topical imiquimod. Newly diagnosed WHO grade 3 or 4 IDH1-mutant astrocytomas showing loss of nuclear ATRX were present in the donors. The samples were drawn from NOA16, a multicentre, single-arm, open-label phase I trial in Germany that tested a mutant IDH1 peptide vaccine in humans for the first time. The DNeasy Blood and Tissue Kit was used to extract genomic DNA from EDTA blood for TCRB sequencing. To prepare the library, the immunoSEQ multiplex PCR assay was applied. The hsTCRB Kit was used according to the manufacturer's protocol to amplify rearranged TCR beta chain sequences. TCRB libraries were sequenced on an Illumina MiSeq. The original pipeline was this. The proprietary platform of the kit vendor was used for demultiplexing, trimming and gene mapping. Entries here come from immuneACCESS through TCRdb and include only in-frame sequences with V and J called. Some clones fail to appear in such tables; in the studies checked, an unresolved V gene covers under half of the shortfall, and the cause of the remainder is unknown. The DNA gave D and trimming, while V, J and clone size come from that table. In this sample the table shows some 26,000 clones, about 70% of which occur a single time. Around 10% of the sample goes to the ten largest clones.

CDR1 and CDR2 (SSHAT, FNYEAQ) derive from the germline V gene (reference sequence). The CDR3 numbers 14 residues from cysteine through phenylalanine. Only the CDR3 portion is preserved as DNA: 42 bases, with reading frame beginning at the first base. Points the paper makes about the study in general: It was noted by the authors that analyses of patient blood samples could not be reproduced owing to sample limitations. Immune responses induced by the vaccine were seen in approximately 93% of patients across multiple MHC alleles. No apparent relationship was observed between pseudoprogression and alterations in the top peripheral T cell clonotypes detected by TCRB sequencing. Selection of PBMC samples for TCRB deep sequencing was based on availability.

Note on this clone: It lacks a known antigen. Sequence at one end of the junction differs from germline and may be a read error.

The receptor comes from a man aged 18 to 29 with glioma. Some clones in this sample may be carry-over from other donors' samples. In this chain, TRBV7-7 is recombined with TRBJ2-5; 11 central bases correspond to TRBD2. Sequencing was performed on peripheral blood mononuclear cells (PBMCs), taken from a glioma patient whose treatment included an IDH1 peptide vaccine. The CDR3 is CASSVAGGPETQYF. DNA sequence: TGTGCTAGCAGCGTAGCGGGGGGGCCCGAGACCCAGTACTTC.